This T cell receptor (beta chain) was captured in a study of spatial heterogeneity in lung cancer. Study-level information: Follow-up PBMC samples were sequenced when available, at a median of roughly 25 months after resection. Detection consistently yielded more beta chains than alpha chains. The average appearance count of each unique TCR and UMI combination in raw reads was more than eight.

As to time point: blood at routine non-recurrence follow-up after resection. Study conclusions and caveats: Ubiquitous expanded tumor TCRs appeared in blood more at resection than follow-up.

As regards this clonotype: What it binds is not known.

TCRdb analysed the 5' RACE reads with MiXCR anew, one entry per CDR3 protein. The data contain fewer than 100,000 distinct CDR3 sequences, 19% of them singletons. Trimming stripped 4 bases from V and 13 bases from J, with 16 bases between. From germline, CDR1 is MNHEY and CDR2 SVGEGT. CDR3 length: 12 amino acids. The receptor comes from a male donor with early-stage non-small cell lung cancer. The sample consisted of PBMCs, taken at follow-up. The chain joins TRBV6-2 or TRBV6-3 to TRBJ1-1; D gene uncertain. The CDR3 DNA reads TGTGCCAGCAGTTCCCGGACCGGGAGTGATTTCTTT. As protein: CASSSRTGSDFF.